Below, 8 T cell receptor beta chains from the same sample are listed, as sequenced in a study of early stage breast cancer tumors. Using immunoSEQ multiplex PCR, the repertoire was profiled, and TCRdb retains in-frame clones only, with some absent. The table records 39,000 or so clones, about 78% of them present only once. The sequencing sample was made of blood. Every receptor here comes from a person in their fifties with breast cancer.

This clone has a handful of counts. The chain uses TRBV7-2 and TRBJ2-1, with a possible D match to TRBD2 (5 bases). Germline lookup yields CDR1 SGHTA and CDR2 FQGNSA. The CDR3 loop spans 12 amino acids. V lost 1 base and J lost 8, with 6 bases in between. Here the CDR3 reads CASSLVSDEQFF. Here the CDR3 DNA reads TGTGCCAGCAGCTTAGTTAGCGATGAGCAGTTCTTC.

The chain has TRBV5-6 and TRBJ2-2, with 9 nucleotides matching TRBD2. The CDR3 consists of 16 residues. Per germline, CDR1 SGHDT and CDR2 YYEEEE. With 2 bases clipped from V and 2 bases from J, the junction kept 4 bases outside the gene matches. CDR3 loop: CASSFAGGKNTGELFF. The CDR3 DNA reads as TGTGCCAGCAGCTTTGCGGGGGGGAAAAACACCGGGGAGCTGTTTTTT.

The rearrangement joins TRBV6-1 to TRBJ1-2; D gene unclear. From germline, CDR1 is MNHNS and CDR2 SASEGT. Deletions cut 0 bases from V and 8 bases from J, with 22 bases between. The CDR3 consists of 17 residues. The CDR3 reads CASSEARARGIAEGYTF. The CDR3 DNA follows: TGTGCCAGCAGTGAAGCGCGGGCACGCGGAATAGCAGAGGGCTACACCTTC.

V and J are TRBV10-3 and TRBJ2-7, with 7 nucleotides matching TRBD1. The V segment lost 2 bases and the J segment 4 bases; nucleotides outside the gene matches: 11. CDR3 length: 16 residues. Germline CDR1 and CDR2: ENHRY and SYGVKD. The CDR3 reads CAISEAGGLVGYEQYF. CDR3 in DNA: TGTGCCATCAGTGAGGCAGGGGGTCTAGTGGGTTACGAGCAGTACTTC.

The rearrangement links TRBV30 to TRBJ1-1, with D uncertain. Trimming shortened V by 3 bases and J by 0 bases, and 11 bases separated the two germline ends. Germline CDR1 and CDR2: GTSNPN and SVGIG (reference sequence). This CDR3 has 14 residues. CDR3 nucleotides: TGTGCCTGGAGCGTGGGAGGCCTGAACACTGAAGCTTTCTTT. Its protein is CAWSVGGLNTEAFF. Supplemented by reference TRBV30 and TRBJ1-1, the full variable domain reads SQTIHQWPATLVQPVGSPLSLECTVEGTSNPNLYWYRQAAGRGLQLLFYSVGIGQISSEVPQNLSASRPQDRQFILSSKKLLLSDSGFYLCAWSVGGLNTEAFFGQGTRLTVV.

The rearrangement links TRBV29-1 to TRBJ2-1, with TRBD2 matching over 12 bases. The CDR3 has 13 amino acids. The germline V gene encodes CDR1 SQVTM and CDR2 ANQGSEA. With V trimmed by 4 bases and J by 9 bases, 4 bases remained unmatched. The CDR3 loop is CSVGLAGEGEQFF. The CDR3 coding sequence is TGCAGCGTTGGACTAGCGGGAGAAGGTGAGCAGTTCTTC.

The chain carries TRBV13 and TRBJ2-7; 7 bases are shared with TRBD1. Trimming took 5 bases from V and 3 from J; bases not matched to a gene: 10. Germline V lookup: CDR1 PRHDT, CDR2 FYEKMQ (reference sequence). The CDR3 totals 15 residues. CDR3 sequence: CASSQGQRTDYEQYV. The CDR3 DNA reads as TGTGCCAGCAGCCAGGGACAGCGTACAGACTACGAGCAGTACGTC.

By share, this clone counts as medium-sized. The J gene is TRBJ1-1, the V gene TRBV5-1, with D possibly being TRBD1 (5 bases). The CDR3 consists of 17 residues. From germline, CDR1 is SGHRS and CDR2 YFSETQ. The V end lost 0 bases, the J end lost 2 bases, and 17 bases lay between the germline ends. In nucleotides, the CDR3 is TGCGCCAGCAGCTTGGGGACACAAGCCAGGGTTAACACTGAAGCTTTCTTT. Translated: CASSLGTQARVNTEAFF.